Listed here are 26 T cell receptor beta chains from one sample, sequenced in a study of blood T cell repertoires in COVID-19. The data were produced by immunoSEQ multiplex PCR, yet TCRdb's version contains in-frame clones alone and is incomplete. The sample yields just under 60,000 clones, approximately 80% seen once. Input material: peripheral blood. The source is a human donor in a cohort sampled during active COVID-19.

J is TRBJ2-7 and V is TRBV14; no clear D gene. This CDR3 spans 14 amino acids. The V and J ends lost 1 base and 5 bases respectively, with 12 bases between them. CDR1 is SGHDN and CDR2 is FVKESK in the germline V gene. The DNA of the CDR3 is TGTGCCAGCAGCCAAGTCGCGGTGAGGAACGAGCAGTACTTC. Its protein is CASSQVAVRNEQYF.

J is TRBJ1-3 and V is TRBV2; tentative D call: TRBD1 (5 bases). V gave up 7 bases and J gave up 2 bases, with 9 bases separating them. The CDR3 totals 13 residues. Germline CDR1 SNHLY, CDR2 FYNNEI. CDR3 region: CASILTAGNTIYF. In DNA, the CDR3 is TGTGCCAGCATTTTGACAGCTGGAAACACCATATATTTT. Using reference TRBV2 and TRBJ1-3 for the parts outside the CDR3, the full variable domain is EPEVTQTPSHQVTQMGQEVILRCVPISNHLYFYWYRQILGQKVEFLVSFYNNEISEKSEIFDDQFSVERPDGSNFTLKIRSTKLEDSAMYFCASILTAGNTIYFGEGSWLTVV.

The chain carries TRBV7-6 and TRBJ1-5; 9 nucleotides align to TRBD1. Germline loops: CDR1 SGHVS, CDR2 FNYEAQ. The J segment lost 0 bases and the V segment lost 2 bases, leaving 14 bases of the junction unmatched. This CDR3 comprises 20 residues. CDR3 loop: CASSLYPPMTGGYSNQPQHF. For the CDR3, the DNA is TGTGCCAGCAGCTTATACCCCCCTATGACAGGGGGGTATAGCAATCAGCCCCAGCATTTT.

The chain links TRBV24-1 to TRBJ2-2; 7 bases are shared with TRBD1. V trimming: 9 bases; J trimming: 1 base; junction bases outside the gene matches: 4. CDR3 size: 14 residues. The germline CDR1 and CDR2 sequences are KGHDR and SFDVKD. The CDR3 spells CATGNRGNTGELFF. CDR3 in DNA: TGTGCCACCGGAAACAGGGGGAACACCGGGGAGCTGTTTTTT.

V is TRBV19 and J is TRBJ1-5; D gene uncertain. This CDR3 spans 14 amino acids. Germline-derived CDR1 and CDR2 are LNHDA and SQIVND (reference sequence). The ends were cut back, 3 bases at V and 1 base at J, with 7 bases in the middle. The CDR3 here is CASSILGSNQPQHF. The DNA for the CDR3 is TGTGCCAGTAGTATCCTCGGGAGCAATCAGCCCCAGCATTTT.

The chain uses TRBV7-2 and TRBJ2-3, with 7 bases aligning to TRBD2. The germline V gene encodes CDR1 SGHTA and CDR2 FQGNSA. CDR3 size: 16 residues. J gave up 3 bases and V 2 bases, and 8 bases lay outside the gene matches. This CDR3 is CASSLMGGPSTDTQYF. CDR3 in DNA: TGTGCCAGCAGCTTAATGGGAGGGCCCTCGACAGATACGCAGTATTTT.

The chain couples TRBV11-1 to TRBJ2-1, with D unresolved. Germline values: CDR1 SGHAT, CDR2 FQDESV (reference sequence). Between the trimmed V and J ends, which lost 1 base and 10 bases, there was a span of 14 bases. The CDR3 extends over 14 amino acids. The CDR3 protein is CASSLDWASTEQFF. For the CDR3, the DNA is TGTGCCAGCAGCTTAGACTGGGCTTCGACGGAGCAGTTCTTC.

The chain combines TRBV4-1 with TRBJ1-5; 7 nucleotides match TRBD1. Looked up from germline, CDR1 is MGHRA and CDR2 is YSYEKL. V gave up 1 base and J gave up 5 bases; unmatched junction bases: 5. The CDR3 length is 15 residues. The CDR3 region has the DNA TGCGCCAGCAGCCAAGCGGCCACAGGGGATCAGCCCCAGCATTTT. Amino acid sequence: CASSQAATGDQPQHF.

V gene TRBV2 combines with J gene TRBJ2-2; D is ambiguous. The CDR3 totals 11 residues. The V end was cut by 6 bases, the J end by 5 bases, with 4 bases between. Germline V gives CDR1 SNHLY, CDR2 FYNNEI. CDR3 nucleotides: TGTGCCAGCAGCCGGACCGGGGAGCTGTTTTTT. Protein product: CASSRTGELFF.

The genes are TRBV2 and TRBJ1-1, with TRBD1 identical over 12 bases. The CDR3 totals 14 residues. V was clipped by 2 bases and J by 10 bases; unmatched bases: 5. Germline assignment: CDR1 SNHLY and CDR2 FYNNEI. Written as DNA, the CDR3 is TGTGCCAGCAGTGAAACTCCGGGACAGGGGGCAGCTTTCTTT. It translates to CASSETPGQGAAFF. Full variable domain (missing parts from reference TRBV2 and TRBJ1-1): EPEVTQTPSHQVTQMGQEVILRCVPISNHLYFYWYRQILGQKVEFLVSFYNNEISEKSEIFDDQFSVERPDGSNFTLKIRSTKLEDSAMYFCASSETPGQGAAFFGQGTRLTVV.

The chain couples TRBV30 to TRBJ1-4; D uncertain. Per germline, CDR1 GTSNPN and CDR2 SVGIG (reference sequence). The CDR3 has 13 residues. V lost 0 bases and J lost 2, with 4 bases in between. The CDR3 reads CAWSVHTNEKLFF. Written as DNA, the CDR3 is TGTGCCTGGAGTGTACACACTAATGAAAAACTGTTTTTT.

V gene TRBV6-4 combines with J gene TRBJ2-3; TRBD2 aligns across 10 bases. Germline CDR1 reads MRHNA; CDR2 reads SNTAGT. Unmatched junction bases numbered 4, after V lost 0 bases and J lost 1 base. CDR3 size: 17 residues. The CDR3 DNA reads as TGTGCCAGCAGTGACTCGACTAGCGGGTTCGGCACAGATACGCAGTATTTT. Amino acid sequence: CASSDSTSGFGTDTQYF.

This clone was picked up a small number of times. CDR3 amino acids: CASSEGLAEGREQFF. The CDR3 region has the DNA TGTGCCAGCAGTGAAGGGCTAGCTGAGGGCCGTGAGCAGTTCTTC. The rearrangement joins TRBV6-1 to TRBJ2-1; weak D call: TRBD2 (5 bases). This CDR3 is 15 amino acids long. In germline, CDR1 is MNHNS, CDR2 SASEGT. Trimming removed 1 base at V and 9 bases at J, with 16 bases between.

V is TRBV28 and J is TRBJ2-7; 9 bases align to TRBD2. Germline values: CDR1 MDHEN, CDR2 SYDVKM. CDR3 length: 15 residues. V shed 5 bases, J shed 5 bases, and the junction held 10 bases outside the gene matches. The CDR3, as DNA: TGTGCCAGCAGTGTGCGGGGGGGACCGGTTGACGAGCAGTACTTC. Amino acids: CASSVRGGPVDEQYF.

The J gene is TRBJ2-7, the V gene TRBV27; TRBD1 agrees at 10 bases. The CDR3 runs 17 residues. In germline, CDR1 is MNHEY, CDR2 SMNVEV (reference sequence). V lost 7 bases to trimming and J lost 3 bases; unmatched junction nucleotides: 15. This CDR3 reads CASTQRGQGSQYYEQYF. The CDR3 DNA reads as TGTGCCAGCACCCAGAGGGGACAGGGGTCCCAATACTACGAGCAGTACTTC.

V is TRBV9 and J is TRBJ2-1; 10 nucleotides agree with TRBD1. After removal of 1 base from V and 7 bases from J, the junction contained 5 bases not matched to a gene. Germline-derived CDR1 and CDR2 are SGDLS and YYNGEE. The CDR3 totals 15 residues. The CDR3 protein is CASSVLPDRGNEQFF. CDR3 nucleotides: TGTGCCAGCAGCGTATTGCCGGACAGGGGGAATGAGCAGTTCTTC.

This chain links TRBV3-1 (or the pseudogene TRBV3-2) with TRBJ1-3, with a weak D call TRBD1 (5 bases). The CDR3 is 16 amino acids. The germline CDR1 and CDR2 sequences are LGHDT and YNNKEL (reference sequence). The V and J ends lost 1 base and 2 bases respectively, with 12 bases between them. The CDR3 DNA follows: TGTGCCAGCAGCCAAGTGGGCAGGGAGGCTGGAAACACCATATATTTT. Residues: CASSQVGREAGNTIYF.

Only a few counts were recorded for this clone. The chain has TRBV5-6 and TRBJ2-2, with D perhaps TRBD2 (5 bases). Germline V lookup: CDR1 SGHDT, CDR2 YYEEEE. The V and J ends lost 4 bases and 4 bases respectively, with 14 bases between them. The CDR3 runs to 15 residues. CDR3 sequence: CASSPDSGRTGELFF. For the CDR3, the DNA is TGTGCCAGCAGCCCGGACTCCGGACGCACCGGGGAGCTGTTTTTT.

The V call is TRBV6-2 or TRBV6-3, the J call TRBJ1-2, with D hard to call. Germline CDR1 MNHEY, CDR2 SVGEGT. Trimming pared 4 bases from V and 2 bases from J, leaving 14 bases between. The CDR3 is 15 amino acids. The CDR3 bases are TGTGCCAGCAGTTTCCTCCTTCGTATAAACTATGGCTACACCTTC. Encoded protein: CASSFLLRINYGYTF.

The J gene is TRBJ1-3, the V gene TRBV19; 8 bases match TRBD1. Trimming removed 7 bases from V and 2 bases from J; junction bases left unmatched: 10. CDR1 and CDR2 from the germline V gene are LNHDA and SQIVND (reference sequence). This CDR3 comprises 16 residues. Here the CDR3 DNA reads TGTGCCAGTATGAAAACAGGGGGTCGCACTGGAAACACCATATATTTT. Translating gives CASMKTGGRTGNTIYF.

The chain uses TRBV7-9 and TRBJ2-5; maybe TRBD2 (6 bases). Trimming shortened V by 5 bases and J by 5 bases, and 18 bases separated the two germline ends. CDR1 is SEHNR, CDR2 FQNEAQ, per germline (reference sequence). The CDR3 spans 15 residues. CDR3 protein: CASSPRDSREETQYF. CDR3 sequence (DNA): TGTGCCAGCAGCCCCCGGGACTCAAGGGAGGAGACCCAGTACTTC.

The V call is TRBV1, the J call TRBJ2-7; whether TRBD2, the table's D call, matches the DNA was not checked. TRBV1 is a pseudogene segment. CDR3 size: 15 residues. CDR3 sequence: CTSRRPKRDSYEQYF. The CDR3 DNA reads as TGCACCAGCAGACGACCCAAGCGGGACTCCTACGAGCAGTACTTC.

This clone came up a few times. This sequence joins TRBV19 and TRBJ1-2; TRBD1 aligns across 7 bases. Looked up from germline, CDR1 is LNHDA and CDR2 is SQIVND (reference sequence). J gave up 8 bases and V 5 bases, and 5 bases lay outside the gene matches. The CDR3 is made up of 12 amino acids. The CDR3: CASSYGTAGYTF. The CDR3 bases are TGTGCCAGTAGTTATGGGACAGCCGGCTACACCTTC.

The rearrangement joins TRBV5-8 to TRBJ2-7; D is ambiguous. Germline V CDR1 and CDR2: SGHTS, YDEGEE. The CDR3 has 11 amino acids. Between the trimmed V and J ends, which lost 5 bases and 0 bases, there was a span of 3 bases. CDR3 coding DNA: TGTGCCAGCAGACACTCCTACGAGCAGTACTTC. Translated, it gives CASRHSYEQYF. Looking up the rest from reference TRBV5-8 and TRBJ2-7 gives the full variable domain: EAGVTQSPTHLIKTRGQQATLRCSPISGHTSVYWYQQALGLGLQFLLWYDEGEERNRGNFPPRFSGRQFPNYSSELNVNALELEDSALYLCASRHSYEQYFGPGTRLTVT.

The chain joins TRBV18 to TRBJ1-2, with D perhaps TRBD1 (6 bases). This CDR3 spans 18 amino acids. The V end was cut by 3 bases, the J end by 0 bases, with 20 bases between. Germline CDR1 and CDR2: KGHSH and LQKENI. The CDR3 DNA reads as TGTGCCAGCTCACCGACACCCTCCCGGGACACTTCTAACTATGGCTACACCTTC. Translated, it gives CASSPTPSRDTSNYGYTF. Supplemented by reference TRBV18 and TRBJ1-2, the full variable domain reads NAGVMQNPRHLVRRRGQEARLRCSPMKGHSHVYWYRQLPEEGLKFMVYLQKENIIDESGMPKERFSAEFPKEGPSILRIQQVVRGDSAAYFCASSPTPSRDTSNYGYTFGSGTRLTVV.

J is TRBJ1-2 and V is TRBV18; TRBD1 matches 7 bases. Germline CDR1 is KGHSH and CDR2 is LQKENI. V shed 3 bases, J shed 8 bases, and the junction held 6 bases outside the gene matches. The CDR3 runs to 13 residues. CDR3 bases: TGTGCCAGCTCACCGGAGACAGGGATGGGCTACACCTTC. It specifies CASSPETGMGYTF. Using reference TRBV18 and TRBJ1-2 for the parts outside the CDR3, the full variable domain is NAGVMQNPRHLVRRRGQEARLRCSPMKGHSHVYWYRQLPEEGLKFMVYLQKENIIDESGMPKERFSAEFPKEGPSILRIQQVVRGDSAAYFCASSPETGMGYTFGSGTRLTVV.